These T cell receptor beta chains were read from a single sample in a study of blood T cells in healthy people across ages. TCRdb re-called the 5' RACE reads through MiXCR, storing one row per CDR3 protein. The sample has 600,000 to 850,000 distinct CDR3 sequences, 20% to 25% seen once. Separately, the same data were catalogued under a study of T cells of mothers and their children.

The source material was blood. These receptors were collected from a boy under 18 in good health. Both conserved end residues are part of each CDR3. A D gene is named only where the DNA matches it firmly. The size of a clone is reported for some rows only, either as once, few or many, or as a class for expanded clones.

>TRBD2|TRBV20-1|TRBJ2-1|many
TGCAGTGTTACTAGCGGGAGTATTAATGAGCAGTTCTTC
CSVTSGSINEQFF
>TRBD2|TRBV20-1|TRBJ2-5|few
TGCAGTGCTAGAGGGGTTAGCGGGGATCAAGAGACCCAGTACTTC
CSARGVSGDQETQYF
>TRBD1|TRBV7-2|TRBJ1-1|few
TGTGCCAGCAGCTCCCAGGGGGGAAACACTGAAGCTTTCTTT
CASSSQGGNTEAFF
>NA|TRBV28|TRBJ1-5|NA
TGTGCCAGCAGTTTATTAGGGGGTCAGCCCCAGCATTTT
CASSLLGGQPQHF
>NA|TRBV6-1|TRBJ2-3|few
TGTGCCAGCAGTAGAACGACAGGGCGGGATGGAGATACGCAGTATTTT
CASSRTTGRDGDTQYF
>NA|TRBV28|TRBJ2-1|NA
TGTACCAGCACCTTGGGGCTAGAAGTCTCCTACAATGAGCAGTTCTTC
CTSTLGLEVSYNEQFF
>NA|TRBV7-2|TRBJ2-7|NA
TGTGCCAGCAGCTTAGGAGCCGAGTCATCCTACGAGCAGTACTTC
CASSLGAESSYEQYF
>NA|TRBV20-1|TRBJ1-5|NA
TGCAGTGCTAGAAGAACCCCCGATCAGCCCCAGCATTTT
CSARRTPDQPQHF
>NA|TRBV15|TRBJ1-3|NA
TGTGCCACCAGCAGAGCCCCGGCGGGGACCTCTGGAAACACCGTATATTTT
CATSRAPAGTSGNTVYF
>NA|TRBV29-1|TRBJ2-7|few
TGCAGCGTTTTCACAGACTCCTACGAGCAGTACTTC
CSVFTDSYEQYF
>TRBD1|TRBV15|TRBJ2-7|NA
TGTGCCACCAGCTCGACCGGGACAGGGGGCTCCGAGCAGTACTTC
CATSSTGTGGSEQYF
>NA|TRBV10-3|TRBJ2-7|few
TGTGCCATCAGTGGGTCAGGGTCGCGTTACGAGCAGTACTTC
CAISGSGSRYEQYF
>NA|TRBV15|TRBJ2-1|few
TGTGCCACCAGCAGAGACAGGGCGGTTGAGCAGTTCTTC
CATSRDRAVEQFF
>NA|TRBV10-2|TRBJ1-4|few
TGCGCCAGCAAGGAGGGTCTTGATGAAAAACTGTTTTTT
CASKEGLDEKLFF
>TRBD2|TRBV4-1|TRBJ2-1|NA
TGCGCCAGCAGCCAACCGACGGGGGGGCTAGATGAGCAGTTCTTC
CASSQPTGGLDEQFF
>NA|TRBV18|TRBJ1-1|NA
TGTGCCAGTCGAATGGACACTGAAGCTTTCTTT
CASRMDTEAFF
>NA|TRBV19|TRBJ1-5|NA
TGTGCCAGTAGTATATTATTATGGGTGACTCAGCCCCAGCATTTT
CASSILLWVTQPQHF
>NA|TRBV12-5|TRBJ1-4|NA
TGTGCTAGTGGTTTCTCCCGGCAAGGTGGATTGGAAAAACTGTTTTTT
CASGFSRQGGLEKLFF
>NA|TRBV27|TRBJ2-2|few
TGTGCCAGCAGTTTGGACGACACCGGGGAGCTGTTTTTT
CASSLDDTGELFF
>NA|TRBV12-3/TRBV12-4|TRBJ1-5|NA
TGTGCCAGCAGTTTATCAGGGGTAGGCCAGCCCCAGCATTTT
CASSLSGVGQPQHF
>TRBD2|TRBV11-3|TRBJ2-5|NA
TGTGCCAGCAGCGACGGACTAGCGGGGGCCCCTGACTACACACAAGAGACCCAGTACTTC
CASSDGLAGAPDYTQETQYF
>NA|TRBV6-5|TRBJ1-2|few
TGTGCCAGCAGTTCGAAGAAGCTCGTGATCTATGGCTACACCTTC
CASSSKKLVIYGYTF
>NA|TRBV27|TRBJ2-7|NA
TGTGCCAGCAGTTTATTTAGGGGTCGGTACGAGCAGTACTTC
CASSLFRGRYEQYF